Sequencing of this TCR beta chain was carried out in a study of OX40 agonist ivuxolimab in advanced cancers. About the study: Ivuxolimab, which is an agonistic anti-OX40 (CD134) antibody, was administered to the patients. Three patients showed partial responses: one hepatocellular carcinoma and two cutaneous melanoma cases.

Blood sampling was done at baseline, cycle 4 day 1, and cycle 7 day 1. Generated by immunoSEQ multiplex PCR, the TCRdb table keeps only in-frame clones and is missing some. The sample comprises under 20,000 clones, 86% of which are singletons, and about a sixth rests with the top ten. The CDR3 totals 12 residues. The germline V and J ends were trimmed by 0 bases and 4 bases, with 1 base remaining between them. Germline V lookup: CDR1 LGHNA, CDR2 YSLEER. Sample: CD4+ or CD8+ T cells sorted from blood, taken in a trial of the OX40 agonist ivuxolimab. This sequence joins TRBV4-3 and TRBJ1-3; D call uncertain. The TCR comes from an adult with an advanced solid tumor such as melanoma, head and neck, liver or kidney cancer. The CDR3 protein is CASSQEGNTIYF. In nucleotides, the CDR3 is TGCGCCAGCAGCCAAGAAGGAAACACCATATATTTT.